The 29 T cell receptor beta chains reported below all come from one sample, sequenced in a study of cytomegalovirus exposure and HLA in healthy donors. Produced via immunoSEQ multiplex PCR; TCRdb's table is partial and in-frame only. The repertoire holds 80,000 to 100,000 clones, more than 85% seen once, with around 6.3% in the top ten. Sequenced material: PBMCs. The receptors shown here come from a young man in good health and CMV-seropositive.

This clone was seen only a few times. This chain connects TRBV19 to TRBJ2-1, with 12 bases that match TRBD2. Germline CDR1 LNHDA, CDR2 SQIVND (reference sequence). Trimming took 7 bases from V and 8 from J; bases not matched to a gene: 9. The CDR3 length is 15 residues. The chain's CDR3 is CASTRTSGAWDEQFF. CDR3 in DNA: TGTGCCAGTACTAGGACTAGCGGGGCTTGGGATGAGCAGTTCTTC.

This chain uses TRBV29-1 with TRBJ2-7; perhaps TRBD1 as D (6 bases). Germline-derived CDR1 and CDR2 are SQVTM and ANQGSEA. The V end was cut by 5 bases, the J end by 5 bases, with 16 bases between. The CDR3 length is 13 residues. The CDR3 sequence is CSVYDRSGNEQYF. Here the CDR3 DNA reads TGCAGCGTTTACGACAGGTCAGGGAACGAGCAGTACTTC.

The CDR3 nucleotides read TGCGCCAGCCAAGATCGAGGGGGCGCGTTAGCCGGGGAGCTGTTTTTT. The encoded protein is CASQDRGGALAGELFF. The chain joins TRBV5-1 to TRBJ2-2, with TRBD1 matching 7 bases. J lost 6 bases, V lost 7 bases, and 15 bases had no gene match. The germline V gene encodes CDR1 SGHRS and CDR2 YFSETQ. CDR3 length equals 16 residues.

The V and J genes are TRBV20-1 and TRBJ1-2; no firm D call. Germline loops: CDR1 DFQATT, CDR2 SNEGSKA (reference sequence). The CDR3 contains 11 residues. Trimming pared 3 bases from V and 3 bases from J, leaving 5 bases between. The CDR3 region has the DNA TGCAGTGCTAGGGCAGACTATGGCTACACCTTC. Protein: CSARADYGYTF.

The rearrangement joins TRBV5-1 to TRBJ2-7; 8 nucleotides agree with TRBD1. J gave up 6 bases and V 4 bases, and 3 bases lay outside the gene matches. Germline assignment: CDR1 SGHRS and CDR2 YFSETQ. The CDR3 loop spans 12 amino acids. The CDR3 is CASSIDRGEQYF. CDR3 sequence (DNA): TGCGCCAGCAGCATAGACAGGGGCGAGCAGTACTTC.

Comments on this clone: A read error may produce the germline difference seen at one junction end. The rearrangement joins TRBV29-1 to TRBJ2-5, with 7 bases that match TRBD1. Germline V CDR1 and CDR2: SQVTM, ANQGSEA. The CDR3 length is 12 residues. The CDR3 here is CSVQEGAKTQYF. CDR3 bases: TGCAGCGTTCAAGAGGGGGCGAAGACCCAGTACTTC.

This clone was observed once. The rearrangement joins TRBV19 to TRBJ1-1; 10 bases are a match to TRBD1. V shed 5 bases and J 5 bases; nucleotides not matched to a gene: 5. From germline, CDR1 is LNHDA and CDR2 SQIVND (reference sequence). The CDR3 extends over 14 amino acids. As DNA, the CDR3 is TGTGCCAGTAGTGCGGGGACAGGGGTTACTGAAGCTTTCTTT. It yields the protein CASSAGTGVTEAFF.

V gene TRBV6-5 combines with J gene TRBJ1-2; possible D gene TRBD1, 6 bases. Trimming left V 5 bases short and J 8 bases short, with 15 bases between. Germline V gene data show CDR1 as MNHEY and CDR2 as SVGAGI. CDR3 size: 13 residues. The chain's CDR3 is CASSENREWGYTF. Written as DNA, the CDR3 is TGTGCCAGCAGTGAAAACAGGGAATGGGGCTACACCTTC.

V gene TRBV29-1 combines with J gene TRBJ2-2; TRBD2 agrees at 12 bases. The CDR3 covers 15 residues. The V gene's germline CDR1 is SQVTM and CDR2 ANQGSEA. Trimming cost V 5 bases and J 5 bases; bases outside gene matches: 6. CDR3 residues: CSVSGLAGRTGELFF. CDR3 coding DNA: TGCAGCGTTTCCGGACTAGCGGGGAGAACCGGGGAGCTGTTTTTT.

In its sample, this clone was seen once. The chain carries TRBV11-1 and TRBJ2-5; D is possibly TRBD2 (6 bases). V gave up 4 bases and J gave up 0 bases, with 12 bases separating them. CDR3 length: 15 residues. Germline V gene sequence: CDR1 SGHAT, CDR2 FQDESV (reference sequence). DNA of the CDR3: TGTGCCAGCAGCTCTTTAAGCGGGTACCAAGAGACCCAGTACTTC. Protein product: CASSSLSGYQETQYF.

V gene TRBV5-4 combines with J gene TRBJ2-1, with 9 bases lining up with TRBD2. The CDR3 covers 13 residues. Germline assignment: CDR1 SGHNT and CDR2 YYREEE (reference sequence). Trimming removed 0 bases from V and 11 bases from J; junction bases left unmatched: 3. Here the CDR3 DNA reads TGTGCCAGCAGCTTGGGGACTAGCGCACAGCAGTTCTTC. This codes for CASSLGTSAQQFF. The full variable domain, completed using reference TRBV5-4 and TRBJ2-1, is ETGVTQSPTHLIKTRGQQVTLRCSSQSGHNTVSWYQQALGQGPQFIFQYYREEENGRGNFPPRFSGLQFPNYSSELNVNALELDDSALYLCASSLGTSAQQFFGPGTRLTVL.

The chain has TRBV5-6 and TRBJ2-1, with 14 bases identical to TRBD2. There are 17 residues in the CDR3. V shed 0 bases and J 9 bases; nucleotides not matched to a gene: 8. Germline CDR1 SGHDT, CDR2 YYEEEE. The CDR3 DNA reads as TGTGCCAGCAGCTTGGCCCTGACTAGCGGGGGGGGAGGTGAGCAGTTCTTC. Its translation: CASSLALTSGGGGEQFF.

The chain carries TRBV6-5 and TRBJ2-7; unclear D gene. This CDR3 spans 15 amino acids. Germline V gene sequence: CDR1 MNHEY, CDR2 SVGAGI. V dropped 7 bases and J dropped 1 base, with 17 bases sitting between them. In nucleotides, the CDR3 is TGTGCCAGCACTAGAGCCGGGTCTAATTCCTACGAGCAGTACTTC. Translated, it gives CASTRAGSNSYEQYF.

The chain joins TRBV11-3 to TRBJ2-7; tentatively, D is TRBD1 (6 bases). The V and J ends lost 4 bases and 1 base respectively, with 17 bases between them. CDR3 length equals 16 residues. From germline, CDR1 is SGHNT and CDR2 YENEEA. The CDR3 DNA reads TGTGCCAGCAGCTCATACAACAGGGTTGGGTCCTACGAGCAGTACTTC. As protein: CASSSYNRVGSYEQYF.

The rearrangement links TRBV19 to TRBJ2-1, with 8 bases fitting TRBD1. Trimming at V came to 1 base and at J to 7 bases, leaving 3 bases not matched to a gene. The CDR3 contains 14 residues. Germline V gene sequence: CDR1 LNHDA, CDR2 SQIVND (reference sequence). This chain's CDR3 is CASSIGQGINEQFF. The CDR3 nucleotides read TGTGCCAGTAGTATAGGACAGGGGATTAATGAGCAGTTCTTC.

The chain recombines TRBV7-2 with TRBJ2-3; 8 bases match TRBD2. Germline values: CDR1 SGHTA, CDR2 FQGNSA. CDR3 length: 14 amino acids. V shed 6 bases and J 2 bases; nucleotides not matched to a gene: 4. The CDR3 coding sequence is TGTGCCAGCAGAGGAGCGGGGGCCACAGATACGCAGTATTTT. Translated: CASRGAGATDTQYF.

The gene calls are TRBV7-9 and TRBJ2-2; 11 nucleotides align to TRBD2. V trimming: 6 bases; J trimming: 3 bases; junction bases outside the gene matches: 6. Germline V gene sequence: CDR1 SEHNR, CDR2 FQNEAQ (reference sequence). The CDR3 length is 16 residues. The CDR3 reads CASRSGTSGHTGELFF. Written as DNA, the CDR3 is TGTGCCAGCAGGTCCGGGACTAGCGGTCACACCGGGGAGCTGTTTTTT.

Written as DNA, the CDR3 is TGTGCCAGCAGTTCAACAGGGTACTCTGGAAACACCATATATTTT. Residues: CASSSTGYSGNTIYF. This chain connects TRBV28 to TRBJ1-3; tentatively, D is TRBD1 (6 bases). Trimming left V 4 bases short and J 0 bases short, with 10 bases between. This CDR3 is built from 15 residues. Germline CDR1 is MDHEN and CDR2 is SYDVKM.

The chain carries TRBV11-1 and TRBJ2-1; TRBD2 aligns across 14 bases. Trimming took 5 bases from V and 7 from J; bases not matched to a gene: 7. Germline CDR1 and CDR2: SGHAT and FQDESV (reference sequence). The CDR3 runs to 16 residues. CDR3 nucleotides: TGTGCCAGCAGCCGACTAGCGGGGGGGCCGCGGAATGAGCAGTTCTTC. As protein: CASSRLAGGPRNEQFF.

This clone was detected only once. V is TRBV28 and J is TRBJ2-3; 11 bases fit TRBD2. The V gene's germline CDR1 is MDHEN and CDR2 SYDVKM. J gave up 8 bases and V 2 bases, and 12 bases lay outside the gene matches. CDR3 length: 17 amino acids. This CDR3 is CASSLTTSGTPRGTQYF. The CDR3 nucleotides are TGTGCCAGCAGTTTAACGACTAGCGGGACCCCCCGGGGTACGCAGTATTTT.

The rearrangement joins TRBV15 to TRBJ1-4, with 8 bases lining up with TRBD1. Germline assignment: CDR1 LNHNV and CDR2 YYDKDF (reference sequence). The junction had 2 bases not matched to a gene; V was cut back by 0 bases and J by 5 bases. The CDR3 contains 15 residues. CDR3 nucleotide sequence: TGTGCCACCAGCAGAGACAGGGGGCCAAATGAAAAACTGTTTTTT. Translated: CATSRDRGPNEKLFF. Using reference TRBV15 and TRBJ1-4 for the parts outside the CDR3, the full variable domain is DAMVIQNPRYQVTQFGKPVTLSCSQTLNHNVMYWYQQKSSQAPKLLFHYYDKDFNNEADTPDNFQSRRPNTSFCFLDIRSPGLGDTAMYLCATSRDRGPNEKLFFGSGTQLSVL.

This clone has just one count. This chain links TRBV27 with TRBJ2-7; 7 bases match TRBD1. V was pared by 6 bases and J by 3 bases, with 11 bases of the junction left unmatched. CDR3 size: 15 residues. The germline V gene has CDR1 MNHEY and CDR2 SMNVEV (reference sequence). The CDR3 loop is CASSSTGYSRYEQYF. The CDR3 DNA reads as TGTGCCAGCAGCTCGACAGGGTACTCCCGCTACGAGCAGTACTTC.

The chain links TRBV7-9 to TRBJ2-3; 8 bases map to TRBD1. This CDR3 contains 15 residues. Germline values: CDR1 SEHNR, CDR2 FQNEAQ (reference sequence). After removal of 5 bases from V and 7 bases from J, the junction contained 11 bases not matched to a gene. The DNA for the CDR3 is TGTGCCAGCAGCCCGGTAGCTGGACAGGGAAATACGCAGTATTTT. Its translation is CASSPVAGQGNTQYF.

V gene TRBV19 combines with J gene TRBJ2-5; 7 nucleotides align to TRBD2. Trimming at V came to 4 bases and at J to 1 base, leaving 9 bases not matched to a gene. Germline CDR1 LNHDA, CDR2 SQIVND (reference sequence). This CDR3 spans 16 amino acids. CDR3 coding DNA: TGTGCCAGTAGTACGTCTTGGACTAGGGGCCAAGAGACCCAGTACTTC. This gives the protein CASSTSWTRGQETQYF.

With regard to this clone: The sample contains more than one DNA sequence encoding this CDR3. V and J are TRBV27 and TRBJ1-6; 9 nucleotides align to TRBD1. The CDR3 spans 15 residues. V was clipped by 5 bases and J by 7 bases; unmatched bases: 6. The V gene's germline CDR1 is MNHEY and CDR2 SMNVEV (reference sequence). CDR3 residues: CASSPGTGRNSPLHF. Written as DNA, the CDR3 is TGTGCCAGCAGTCCCGGGACAGGGCGAAATTCACCCCTCCACTTT.

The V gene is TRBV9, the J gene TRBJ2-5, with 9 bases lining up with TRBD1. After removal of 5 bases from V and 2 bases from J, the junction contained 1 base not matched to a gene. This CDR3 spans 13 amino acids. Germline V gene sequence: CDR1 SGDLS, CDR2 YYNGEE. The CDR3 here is CASSGTGQETQYF. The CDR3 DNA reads TGTGCCAGCAGTGGGACAGGGCAAGAGACCCAGTACTTC.

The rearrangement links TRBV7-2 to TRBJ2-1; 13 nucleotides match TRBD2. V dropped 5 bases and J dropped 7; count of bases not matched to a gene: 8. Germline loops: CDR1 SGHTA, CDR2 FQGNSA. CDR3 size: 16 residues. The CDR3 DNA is TGTGCCAGCAGCCCTTGGACTAGCGGGAGTAGAAATGAGCAGTTCTTC. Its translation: CASSPWTSGSRNEQFF. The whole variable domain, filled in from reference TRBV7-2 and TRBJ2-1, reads GAGVSQSPSNKVTEKGKDVELRCDPISGHTALYWYRQSLGQGLEFLIYFQGNSAPDKSGLPSDRFSAERTGGSVSTLTIQRTQQEDSAVYLCASSPWTSGSRNEQFFGPGTRLTVL.

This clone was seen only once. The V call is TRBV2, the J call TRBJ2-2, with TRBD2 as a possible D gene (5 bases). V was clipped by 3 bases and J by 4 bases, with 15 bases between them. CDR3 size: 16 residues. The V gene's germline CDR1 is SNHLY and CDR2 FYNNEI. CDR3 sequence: CASSERVSRITGELFF. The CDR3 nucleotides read TGTGCCAGCAGTGAGAGGGTATCGCGGATCACCGGGGAGCTGTTTTTT.

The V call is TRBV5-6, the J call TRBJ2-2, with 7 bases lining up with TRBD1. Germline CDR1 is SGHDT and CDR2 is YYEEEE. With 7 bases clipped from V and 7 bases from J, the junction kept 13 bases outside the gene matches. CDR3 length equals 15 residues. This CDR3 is CASSDVDRAGGELFF. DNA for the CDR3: TGTGCCAGCTCGGACGTTGACAGGGCTGGCGGGGAGCTGTTTTTT.